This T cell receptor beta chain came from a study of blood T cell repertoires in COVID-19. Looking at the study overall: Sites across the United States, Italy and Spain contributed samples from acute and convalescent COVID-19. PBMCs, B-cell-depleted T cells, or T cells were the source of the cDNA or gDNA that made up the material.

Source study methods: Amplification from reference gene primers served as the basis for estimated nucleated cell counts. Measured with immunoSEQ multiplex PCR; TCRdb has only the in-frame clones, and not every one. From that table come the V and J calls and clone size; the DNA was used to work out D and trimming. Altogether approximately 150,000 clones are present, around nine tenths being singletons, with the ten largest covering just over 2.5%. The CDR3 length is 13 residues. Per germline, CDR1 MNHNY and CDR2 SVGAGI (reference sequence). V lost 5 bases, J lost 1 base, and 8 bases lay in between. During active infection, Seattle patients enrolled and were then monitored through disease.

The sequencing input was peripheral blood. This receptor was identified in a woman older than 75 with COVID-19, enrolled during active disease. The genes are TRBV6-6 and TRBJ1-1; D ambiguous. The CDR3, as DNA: TGTGCCAGCAGTGGGTCAGGGAACACTGAAGCTTTCTTT. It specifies CASSGSGNTEAFF.